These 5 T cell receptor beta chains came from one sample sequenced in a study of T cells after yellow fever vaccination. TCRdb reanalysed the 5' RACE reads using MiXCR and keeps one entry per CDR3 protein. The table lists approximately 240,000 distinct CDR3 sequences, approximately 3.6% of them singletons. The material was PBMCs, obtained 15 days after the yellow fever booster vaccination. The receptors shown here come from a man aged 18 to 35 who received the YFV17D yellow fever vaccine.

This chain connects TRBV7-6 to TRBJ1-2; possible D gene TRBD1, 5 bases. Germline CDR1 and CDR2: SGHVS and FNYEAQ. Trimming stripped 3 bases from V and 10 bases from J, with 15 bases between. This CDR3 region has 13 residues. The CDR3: CASSFSGLTVYTF. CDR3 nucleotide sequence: TGTGCCAGCAGCTTTTCAGGGCTAACAGTCTACACCTTC.

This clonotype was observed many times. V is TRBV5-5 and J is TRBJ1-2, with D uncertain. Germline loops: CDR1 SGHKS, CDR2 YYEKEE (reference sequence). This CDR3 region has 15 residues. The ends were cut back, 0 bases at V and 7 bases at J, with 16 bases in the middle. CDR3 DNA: TGTGCCAGCAGCTTGGCGTATCTGGGAGGAGGTGGCTACACCTTC. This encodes CASSLAYLGGGGYTF.

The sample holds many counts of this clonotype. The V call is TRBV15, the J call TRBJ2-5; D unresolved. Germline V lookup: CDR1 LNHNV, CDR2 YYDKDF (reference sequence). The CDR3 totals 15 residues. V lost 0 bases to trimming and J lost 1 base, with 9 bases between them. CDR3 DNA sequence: TGTGCCACCAGCAGAGATCGGCGGCCCCAAGAGACCCAGTACTTC. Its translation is CATSRDRRPQETQYF.

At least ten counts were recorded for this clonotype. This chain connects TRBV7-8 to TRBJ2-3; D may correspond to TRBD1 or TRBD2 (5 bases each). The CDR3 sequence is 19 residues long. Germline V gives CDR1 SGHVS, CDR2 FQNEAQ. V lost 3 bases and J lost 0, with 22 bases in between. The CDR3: CASSFPGTPRTVSTDTQYF. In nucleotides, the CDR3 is TGTGCCAGCAGCTTCCCCGGGACGCCGAGGACTGTTAGCACAGATACGCAGTATTTT. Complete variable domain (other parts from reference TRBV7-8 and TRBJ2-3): GAGVSQSPRYKVAKRGQDVALRCDPISGHVSLFWYQQALGQGPEFLTYFQNEAQLDKSGLPSDRFFAERPEGSVSTLKIQRTQQEDSAVYLCASSFPGTPRTVSTDTQYFGPGTRLTVL.

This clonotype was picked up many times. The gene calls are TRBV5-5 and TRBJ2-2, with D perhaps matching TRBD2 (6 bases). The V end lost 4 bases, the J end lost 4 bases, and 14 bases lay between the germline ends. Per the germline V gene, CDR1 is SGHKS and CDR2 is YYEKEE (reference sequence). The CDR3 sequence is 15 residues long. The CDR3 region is CASSLRAGGTGELFF. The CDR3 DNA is TGTGCCAGCAGCCTACGGGCCGGGGGCACCGGGGAGCTGTTTTTT.